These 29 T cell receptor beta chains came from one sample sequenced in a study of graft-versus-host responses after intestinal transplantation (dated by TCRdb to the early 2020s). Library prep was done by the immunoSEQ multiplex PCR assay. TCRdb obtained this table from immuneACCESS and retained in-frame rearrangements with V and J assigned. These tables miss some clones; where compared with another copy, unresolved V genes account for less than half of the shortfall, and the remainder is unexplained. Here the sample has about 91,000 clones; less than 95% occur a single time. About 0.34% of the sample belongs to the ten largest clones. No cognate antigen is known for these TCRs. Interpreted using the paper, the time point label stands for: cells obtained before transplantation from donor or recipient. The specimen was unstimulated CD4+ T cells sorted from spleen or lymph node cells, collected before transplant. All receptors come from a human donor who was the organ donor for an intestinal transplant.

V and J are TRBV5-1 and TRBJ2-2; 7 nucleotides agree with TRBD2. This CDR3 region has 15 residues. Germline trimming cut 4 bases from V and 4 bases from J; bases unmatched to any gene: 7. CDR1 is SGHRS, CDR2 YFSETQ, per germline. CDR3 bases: TGCGCCAGCAGCCGACTAGCCCCCTCCACCGGGGAGCTGTTTTTT. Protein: CASSRLAPSTGELFF.

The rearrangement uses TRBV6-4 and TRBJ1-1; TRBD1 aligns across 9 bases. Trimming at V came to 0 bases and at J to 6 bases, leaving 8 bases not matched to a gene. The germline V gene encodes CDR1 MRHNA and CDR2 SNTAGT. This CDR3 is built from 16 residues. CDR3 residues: CASSDSEWTGVAEAFF. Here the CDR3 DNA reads TGTGCCAGCAGTGACTCGGAATGGACAGGGGTCGCTGAAGCTTTCTTT.

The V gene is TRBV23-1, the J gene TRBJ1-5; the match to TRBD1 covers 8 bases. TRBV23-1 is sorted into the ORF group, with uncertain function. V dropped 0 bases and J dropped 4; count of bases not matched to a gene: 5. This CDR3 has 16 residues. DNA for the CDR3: TGCGCCAGCAGTCAATCGAGGACAGGGAGGAATCAGCCCCAGCATTTT. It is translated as CASSQSRTGRNQPQHF.

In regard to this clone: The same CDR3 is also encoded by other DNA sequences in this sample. The CDR3 reads CASSESGQSTGELFF. The DNA for the CDR3 is TGCGCCAGCAGTGAGTCTGGACAGTCCACCGGGGAGCTGTTTTTT. This rearrangement joins TRBV10-1 to TRBJ2-2; a possible D gene is TRBD1 (6 bases). The germline V and J ends were trimmed by 0 bases and 4 bases, with 9 bases remaining between them. The V gene's germline CDR1 is WNHNN and CDR2 SYGVQD (reference sequence). The CDR3 has 15 amino acids.

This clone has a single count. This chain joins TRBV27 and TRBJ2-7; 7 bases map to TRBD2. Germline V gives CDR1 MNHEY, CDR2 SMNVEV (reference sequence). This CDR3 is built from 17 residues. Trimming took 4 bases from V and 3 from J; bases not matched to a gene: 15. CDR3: CASSSHLGRSGIYEQYF. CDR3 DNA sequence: TGTGCCAGCAGTTCGCACCTTGGTAGGAGCGGGATCTACGAGCAGTACTTC.

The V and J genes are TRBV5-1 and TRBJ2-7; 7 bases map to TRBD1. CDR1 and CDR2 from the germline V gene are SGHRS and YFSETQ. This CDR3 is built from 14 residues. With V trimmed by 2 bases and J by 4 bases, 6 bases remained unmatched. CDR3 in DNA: TGCGCCAGCAGCTTTTCACAACAGGGGTACGAGCAGTACTTC. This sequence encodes CASSFSQQGYEQYF. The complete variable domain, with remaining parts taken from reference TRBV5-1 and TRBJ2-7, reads KAGVTQTPRYLIKTRGQQVTLSCSPISGHRSVSWYQQTPGQGLQFLFEYFSETQRNKGNFPGRFSGRQFSNSRSEMNVSTLELGDSALYLCASSFSQQGYEQYFGPGTRLTVT.

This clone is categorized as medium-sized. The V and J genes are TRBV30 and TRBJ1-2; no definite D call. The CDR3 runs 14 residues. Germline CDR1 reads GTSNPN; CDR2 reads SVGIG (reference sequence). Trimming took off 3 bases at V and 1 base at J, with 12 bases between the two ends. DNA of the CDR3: TGTGCCTGGAGAAGAGAACCCAATAACTATGGCTACACCTTC. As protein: CAWRREPNNYGYTF. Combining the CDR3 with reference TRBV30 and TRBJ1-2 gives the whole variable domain SQTIHQWPATLVQPVGSPLSLECTVEGTSNPNLYWYRQAAGRGLQLLFYSVGIGQISSEVPQNLSASRPQDRQFILSSKKLLLSDSGFYLCAWRREPNNYGYTFGSGTRLTVV.

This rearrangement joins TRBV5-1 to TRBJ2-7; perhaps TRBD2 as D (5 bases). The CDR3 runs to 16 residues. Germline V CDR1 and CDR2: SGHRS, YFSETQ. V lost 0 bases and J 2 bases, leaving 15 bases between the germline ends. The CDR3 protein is CASSLADGGTTYEQYF. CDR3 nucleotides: TGCGCCAGCAGCTTGGCCGACGGAGGAACCACCTACGAGCAGTACTTC.

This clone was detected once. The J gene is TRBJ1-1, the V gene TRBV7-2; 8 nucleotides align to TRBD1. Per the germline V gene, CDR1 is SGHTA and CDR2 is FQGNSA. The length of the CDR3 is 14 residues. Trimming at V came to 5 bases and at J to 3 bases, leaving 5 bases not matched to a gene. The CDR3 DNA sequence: TGTGCCAGCAGCACTACAGGGGGTGACACTGAAGCTTTCTTT. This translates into CASSTTGGDTEAFF.

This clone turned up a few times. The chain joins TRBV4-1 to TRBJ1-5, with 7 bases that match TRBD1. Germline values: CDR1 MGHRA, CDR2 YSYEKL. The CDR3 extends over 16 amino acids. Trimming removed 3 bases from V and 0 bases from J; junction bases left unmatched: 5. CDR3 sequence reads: CASSQGDRYSNQPQHF. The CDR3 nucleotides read TGCGCCAGCAGCCAGGGGGACAGATATAGCAATCAGCCCCAGCATTTT.

CDR3 nucleotides: TGTGCCAGTAGTATAAGAATGGGAGTCCTATACGAGCAGTACTTC. This codes for CASSIRMGVLYEQYF. V usage is TRBV19 and J usage is TRBJ2-7; D is possibly TRBD2 (5 bases). V lost 2 bases to trimming and J lost 4 bases, with 15 bases between them. This CDR3 contains 15 residues. Germline CDR1 LNHDA, CDR2 SQIVND (reference sequence). Full variable domain (rest looked up from reference TRBV19 and TRBJ2-7): DGGITQSPKYLFRKEGQNVTLSCEQNLNHDAMYWYRQDPGQGLRLIYYSQIVNDFQKGDIAEGYSVSREKKESFPLTVTSAQKNPTAFYLCASSIRMGVLYEQYFGPGTRLTVT.

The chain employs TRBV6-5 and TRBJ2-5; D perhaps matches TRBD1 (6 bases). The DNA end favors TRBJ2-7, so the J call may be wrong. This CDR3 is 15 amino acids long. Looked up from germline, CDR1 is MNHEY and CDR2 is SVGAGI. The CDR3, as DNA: TGTGCCAGCAGTTACCCTCTGGACAGCTCCTACGAGCAGTACTTC. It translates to CASSYPLDSSYEQYF.

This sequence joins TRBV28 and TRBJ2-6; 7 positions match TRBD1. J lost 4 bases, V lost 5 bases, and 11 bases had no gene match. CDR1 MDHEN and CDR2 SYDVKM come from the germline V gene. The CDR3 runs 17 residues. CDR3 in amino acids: CASSIAGTVFGANVLTF. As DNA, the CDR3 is TGTGCCAGCAGTATCGCCGGGACAGTATTCGGGGCCAACGTCCTGACTTTC. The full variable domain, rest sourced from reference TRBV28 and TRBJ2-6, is DVKVTQSSRYLVKRTGEKVFLECVQDMDHENMFWYRQDPGLGLRLIYFSYDVKMKEKGDIPEGYSVSREKKERFSLILESASTNQTSMYLCASSIAGTVFGANVLTFGAGSRLTVL.

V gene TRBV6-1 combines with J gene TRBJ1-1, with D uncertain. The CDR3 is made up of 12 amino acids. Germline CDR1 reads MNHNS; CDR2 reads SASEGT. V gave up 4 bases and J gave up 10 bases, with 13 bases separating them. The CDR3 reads CASSAGIIGAFF. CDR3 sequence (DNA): TGTGCCAGCAGTGCGGGGATAATTGGAGCTTTCTTT.

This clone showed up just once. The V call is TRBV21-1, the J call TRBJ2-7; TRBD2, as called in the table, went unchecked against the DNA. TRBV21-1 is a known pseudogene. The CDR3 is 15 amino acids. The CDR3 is CARFPGSGSLYEQYF. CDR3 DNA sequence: TGTGCCAGGTTCCCTGGGAGCGGGAGTTTGTACGAGCAGTACTTC.

The CDR3 protein is CASSSPFAGNTIYF. Written as DNA, the CDR3 is TGTGCCAGCAGCTCCCCGTTTGCTGGAAACACCATATATTTT. The V and J genes are TRBV28 and TRBJ1-3; D is ambiguous. Germline V gene lookup returns CDR1 MDHEN and CDR2 SYDVKM. V was cut by 6 bases and J by 2 bases, with 11 bases left in between. The CDR3 runs 14 residues.

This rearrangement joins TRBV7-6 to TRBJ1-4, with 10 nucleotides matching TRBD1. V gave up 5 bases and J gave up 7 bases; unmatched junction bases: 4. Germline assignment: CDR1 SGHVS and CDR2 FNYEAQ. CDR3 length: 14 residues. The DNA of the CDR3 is TGTGCCAGCAGCGCGACAGGGGGCTTTGAAAAACTGTTTTTT. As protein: CASSATGGFEKLFF.

CDR3 sequence: CASSAETGHSGNTIYF. DNA of the CDR3: TGTGCCAGCAGCGCCGAGACAGGGCATAGTGGAAACACCATATATTTT. This chain joins TRBV9 and TRBJ1-3, with 7 bases that match TRBD1. The germline CDR1 and CDR2 sequences are SGDLS and YYNGEE. This CDR3 contains 16 residues. The J segment lost 3 bases and the V segment lost 3 bases, leaving 9 bases of the junction unmatched. The full variable domain, rest sourced from reference TRBV9 and TRBJ1-3, is DSGVTQTPKHLITATGQRVTLRCSPRSGDLSVYWYQQSLDQGLQFLIQYYNGEERAKGNILERFSAQQFPDLHSELNLSSLELGDSALYFCASSAETGHSGNTIYFGEGSWLTVV.

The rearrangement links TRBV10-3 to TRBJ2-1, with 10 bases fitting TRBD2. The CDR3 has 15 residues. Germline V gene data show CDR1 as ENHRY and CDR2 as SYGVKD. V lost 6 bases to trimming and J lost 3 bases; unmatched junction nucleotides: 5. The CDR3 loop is CAISHLAGDYNEQFF. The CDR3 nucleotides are TGTGCCATCAGCCATCTAGCGGGAGACTACAATGAGCAGTTCTTC.

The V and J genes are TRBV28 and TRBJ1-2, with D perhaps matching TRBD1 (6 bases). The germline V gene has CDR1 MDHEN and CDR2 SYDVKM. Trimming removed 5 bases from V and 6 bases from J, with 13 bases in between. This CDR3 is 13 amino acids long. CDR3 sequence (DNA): TGTGCCAGCAGTACACAGGGTTGGGATGGCTACACCTTC. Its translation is CASSTQGWDGYTF.

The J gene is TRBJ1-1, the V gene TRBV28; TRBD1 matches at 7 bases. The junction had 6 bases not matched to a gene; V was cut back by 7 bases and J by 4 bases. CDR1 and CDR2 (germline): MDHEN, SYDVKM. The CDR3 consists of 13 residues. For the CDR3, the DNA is TGTGCCAGCATCCAAAACAGGGGCACTGAAGCTTTCTTT. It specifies CASIQNRGTEAFF. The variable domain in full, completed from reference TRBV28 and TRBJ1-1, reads DVKVTQSSRYLVKRTGEKVFLECVQDMDHENMFWYRQDPGLGLRLIYFSYDVKMKEKGDIPEGYSVSREKKERFSLILESASTNQTSMYLCASIQNRGTEAFFGQGTRLTVV.

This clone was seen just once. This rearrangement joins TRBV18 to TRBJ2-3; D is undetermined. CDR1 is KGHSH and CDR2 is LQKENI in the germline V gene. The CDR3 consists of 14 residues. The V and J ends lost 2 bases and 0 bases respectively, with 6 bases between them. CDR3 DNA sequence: TGTGCCAGCTCACCAAGCGACAGCACAGATACGCAGTATTTT. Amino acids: CASSPSDSTDTQYF.

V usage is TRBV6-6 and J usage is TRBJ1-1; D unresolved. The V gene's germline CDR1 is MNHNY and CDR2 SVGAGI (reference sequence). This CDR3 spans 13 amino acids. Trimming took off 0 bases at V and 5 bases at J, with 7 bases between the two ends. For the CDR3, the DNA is TGTGCCAGCAGTTACTCTCGAGGGACTGAAGCTTTCTTT. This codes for CASSYSRGTEAFF.

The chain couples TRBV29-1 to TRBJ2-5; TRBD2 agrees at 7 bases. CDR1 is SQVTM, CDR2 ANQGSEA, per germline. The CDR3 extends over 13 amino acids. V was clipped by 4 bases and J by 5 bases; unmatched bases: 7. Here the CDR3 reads CSVVGGDSETQYF. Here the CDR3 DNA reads TGCAGCGTTGTGGGAGGGGACTCCGAGACCCAGTACTTC.

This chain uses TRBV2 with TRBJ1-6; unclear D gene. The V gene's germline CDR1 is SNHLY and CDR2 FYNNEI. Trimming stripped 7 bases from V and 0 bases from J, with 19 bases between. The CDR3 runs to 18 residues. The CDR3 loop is CASTSFGVSSSYNSPLHF. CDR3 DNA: TGTGCCAGCACCTCCTTCGGGGTCTCGAGCTCCTATAATTCACCCCTCCACTTT.

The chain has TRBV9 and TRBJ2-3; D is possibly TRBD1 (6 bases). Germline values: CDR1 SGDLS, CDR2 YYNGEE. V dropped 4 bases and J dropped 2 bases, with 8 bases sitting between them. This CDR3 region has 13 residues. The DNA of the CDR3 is TGTGCCAGCAGCCAGGGGCCCACAGATACGCAGTATTTT. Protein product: CASSQGPTDTQYF. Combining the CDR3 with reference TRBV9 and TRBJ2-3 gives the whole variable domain DSGVTQTPKHLITATGQRVTLRCSPRSGDLSVYWYQQSLDQGLQFLIQYYNGEERAKGNILERFSAQQFPDLHSELNLSSLELGDSALYFCASSQGPTDTQYFGPGTRLTVL.

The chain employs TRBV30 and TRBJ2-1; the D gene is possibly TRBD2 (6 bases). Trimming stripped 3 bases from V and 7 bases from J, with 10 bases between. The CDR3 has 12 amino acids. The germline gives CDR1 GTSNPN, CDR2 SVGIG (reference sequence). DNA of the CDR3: TGTGCCTGGAGCTTAGCGGAAAATGAGCAGTTCTTC. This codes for CAWSLAENEQFF. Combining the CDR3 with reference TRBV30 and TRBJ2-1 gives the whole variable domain SQTIHQWPATLVQPVGSPLSLECTVEGTSNPNLYWYRQAAGRGLQLLFYSVGIGQISSEVPQNLSASRPQDRQFILSSKKLLLSDSGFYLCAWSLAENEQFFGPGTRLTVL.

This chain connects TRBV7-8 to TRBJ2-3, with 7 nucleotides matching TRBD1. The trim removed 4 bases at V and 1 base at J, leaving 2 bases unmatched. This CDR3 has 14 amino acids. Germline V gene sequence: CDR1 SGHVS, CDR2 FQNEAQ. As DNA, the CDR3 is TGTGCCAGCAGCTGGACAGGCGGCACAGATACGCAGTATTTT. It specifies CASSWTGGTDTQYF.

The CDR3 loop reads CASSPSGLAGVYEQFF. CDR3 sequence (DNA): TGTGCCAGCTCACCGTCGGGACTAGCGGGAGTCTATGAGCAGTTCTTC. V is TRBV18 and J is TRBJ2-1, with 14 nucleotides matching TRBD2. Germline CDR1 reads KGHSH; CDR2 reads LQKENI. The trim removed 3 bases at V and 8 bases at J, leaving 6 bases unmatched. This CDR3 is built from 16 residues.